A single sample gave rise to the 13 T cell receptor beta chains below, sequenced in a study of cytomegalovirus exposure and HLA in healthy donors. Amplification used 60 Vbeta primers and 13 Jbeta primers. Sequencing used immunoSEQ multiplex PCR; TCRdb keeps in-frame clones, though not all of them. The table records 150,000 to 200,000 clones, 65% to 85% of them present only once. The source material was PBMCs. These receptors all come from a woman younger than 45 in good health and CMV-seropositive.

This clone was counted between two and nine times. The chain joins TRBV4-2 to TRBJ2-7; a weak D match, TRBD2 (6 bases). Per the germline V gene, CDR1 is LGHNA and CDR2 is YNFKEQ. With 4 bases removed from V and 3 bases from J, the gap between germline ends came to 7 bases. This CDR3 region has 12 residues. In DNA form, the CDR3 reads TGTGCCAGCAGCCTCGGGGGCTACGAGCAGTACTTC. Protein product: CASSLGGYEQYF.

This clone was picked up a small number of times. V and J are TRBV27 and TRBJ1-1; D is unclear. Per germline, CDR1 MNHEY and CDR2 SMNVEV (reference sequence). This CDR3 comprises 14 residues. Trimming stripped 4 bases from V and 5 bases from J, with 14 bases between. The CDR3 DNA reads as TGTGCCAGCAGTTCTACCCCGGGTGGGACTGAAGCTTTCTTT. It codes for CASSSTPGGTEAFF.

This clone was counted a few times. The chain recombines TRBV29-1 with TRBJ1-2; maybe TRBD1 (6 bases). Germline CDR1 SQVTM, CDR2 ANQGSEA. This CDR3 has 13 residues. The V and J ends lost 3 bases and 7 bases respectively, with 15 bases between them. The CDR3 nucleotides read TGCAGCGTTGAGCTTGGACAGCAGGGTGGCTACACCTTC. Protein sequence: CSVELGQQGGYTF.

The table lists this clone with a few counts. The chain combines TRBV7-9 with TRBJ2-3; D remains unclear. V was clipped by 1 base and J by 4 bases, with 3 bases between them. The germline gives CDR1 SEHNR, CDR2 FQNEAQ (reference sequence). The CDR3 has 12 residues. Here the CDR3 reads CASSLVSDTQYF. As DNA, the CDR3 is TGTGCCAGCAGCTTAGTATCAGATACGCAGTATTTT.

The gene calls are TRBV7-6 and TRBJ1-1, with 9 bases identical to TRBD1. CDR1 is SGHVS and CDR2 is FNYEAQ in the germline V gene. V dropped 1 base and J dropped 1; count of bases not matched to a gene: 10. The CDR3 runs 18 residues. CDR3 nucleotides: TGTGCCAGCAGCTTAGTCGGGACAGGGTATTCCCAGAACACTGAAGCTTTCTTT. Protein: CASSLVGTGYSQNTEAFF.

The chain is built from TRBV10-3 and TRBJ2-7; D is perhaps TRBD1 (5 bases). CDR1 and CDR2 from the germline V gene are ENHRY and SYGVKD. CDR3 length equals 12 residues. V was pared by 3 bases and J by 3 bases, with 6 bases between. CDR3 coding DNA: TGTGCCATCAGTGAAGGGGACTACGAGCAGTACTTC. This encodes CAISEGDYEQYF.

The V call is TRBV6-5, the J call TRBJ1-3; TRBD1 might be the D (5 bases). Trimming removed 4 bases from V and 4 bases from J, with 14 bases in between. The CDR3 totals 15 residues. The germline CDR1 and CDR2 sequences are MNHEY and SVGAGI. The CDR3 spells CASSFTGPAGNTIYF. The CDR3 bases are TGTGCCAGCAGTTTTACAGGCCCTGCCGGAAACACCATATATTTT.

Points on this clone: Additional DNA sequences in this sample encode the identical CDR3. This chain links TRBV6-5 with TRBJ1-5, with 9 bases that match TRBD1. This CDR3 has 13 residues. Germline V gives CDR1 MNHEY, CDR2 SVGAGI. V shed 5 bases, J shed 7 bases, and the junction held 3 bases outside the gene matches. CDR3 loop: CASSLTGGQPQHF. CDR3 DNA sequence: TGTGCCAGCAGTCTGACAGGGGGACAGCCCCAGCATTTT.

This rearrangement joins TRBV2 to TRBJ2-1, with 9 nucleotides matching TRBD2. Germline trimming cut 0 bases from V and 9 bases from J; bases unmatched to any gene: 6. Germline V gives CDR1 SNHLY, CDR2 FYNNEI. This CDR3 comprises 15 residues. CDR3 nucleotides: TGTGCCAGCAGTGAAGCGGGGACTAGCTGGAGTGAGCAGTTCTTC. Encoded protein: CASSEAGTSWSEQFF.

This clone was seen only a few times. The chain recombines TRBV15 with TRBJ1-1, with D perhaps TRBD1 (6 bases). CDR1 and CDR2 (germline): LNHNV, YYDKDF (reference sequence). With 1 base removed from V and 8 bases from J, the gap between germline ends came to 11 bases. The CDR3 totals 13 residues. In DNA form, the CDR3 reads TGTGCCACCAGCAGAGTAAGGACAGAGGAAGCTTTCTTT. Translated: CATSRVRTEEAFF.

CDR3 nucleotides: TGTGCCAGCAGCAAAGGGGGGACAGAAGTGTTCTCCTACAATGAGCAGTTCTTC. Translating gives CASSKGGTEVFSYNEQFF. The V gene is TRBV21-1, the J gene TRBJ2-1; the table's D gene call, TRBD1, was not cross checked with the DNA. TRBV21-1 is annotated as a pseudogene. The CDR3 consists of 18 residues.

The gene calls are TRBV19 and TRBJ1-5; perhaps TRBD1 as D (6 bases). V was pared by 3 bases and J by 16 bases, with 16 bases between. The CDR3 consists of 12 residues. Germline V gene lookup returns CDR1 LNHDA and CDR2 SQIVND (reference sequence). CDR3 DNA sequence: TGTGCCAGTAGTATTAGGGGCGGGGGCTCCCATTTT. As protein: CASSIRGGGSHF.

The V call is TRBV7-8, the J call TRBJ2-3; perhaps TRBD2 as D (5 bases). The CDR3 is 11 residues long. V was pared by 5 bases and J by 6 bases, with 6 bases between. From germline, CDR1 is SGHVS and CDR2 FQNEAQ. The CDR3 region is CASSGEDTQYF. The CDR3 DNA sequence: TGTGCCAGCAGCGGGGAGGATACGCAGTATTTT. Supplemented by reference TRBV7-8 and TRBJ2-3, the full variable domain reads GAGVSQSPRYKVAKRGQDVALRCDPISGHVSLFWYQQALGQGPEFLTYFQNEAQLDKSGLPSDRFFAERPEGSVSTLKIQRTQQEDSAVYLCASSGEDTQYFGPGTRLTVL.